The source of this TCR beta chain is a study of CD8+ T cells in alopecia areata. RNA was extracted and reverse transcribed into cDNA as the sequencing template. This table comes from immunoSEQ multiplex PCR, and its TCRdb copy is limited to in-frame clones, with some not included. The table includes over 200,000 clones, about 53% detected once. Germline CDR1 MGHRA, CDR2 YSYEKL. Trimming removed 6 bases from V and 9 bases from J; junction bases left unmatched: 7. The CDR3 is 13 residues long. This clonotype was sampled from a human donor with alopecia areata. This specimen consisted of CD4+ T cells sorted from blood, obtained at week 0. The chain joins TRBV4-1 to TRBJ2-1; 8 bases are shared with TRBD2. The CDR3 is CASRVAGRSEQFF. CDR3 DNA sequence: TGCGCCAGCAGGGTAGCGGGACGAAGTGAGCAGTTCTTC.